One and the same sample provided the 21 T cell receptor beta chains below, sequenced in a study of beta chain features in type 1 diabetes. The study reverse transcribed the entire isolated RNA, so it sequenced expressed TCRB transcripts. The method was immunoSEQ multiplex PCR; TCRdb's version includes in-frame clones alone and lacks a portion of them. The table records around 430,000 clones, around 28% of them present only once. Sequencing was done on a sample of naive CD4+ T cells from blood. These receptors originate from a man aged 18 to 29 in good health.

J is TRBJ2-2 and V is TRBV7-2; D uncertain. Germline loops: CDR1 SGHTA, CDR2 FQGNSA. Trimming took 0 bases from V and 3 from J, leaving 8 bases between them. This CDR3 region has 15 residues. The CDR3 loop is CASSLAGLDTGELFF. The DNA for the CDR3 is TGTGCCAGCAGCTTAGCAGGGTTGGACACCGGGGAGCTGTTTTTT.

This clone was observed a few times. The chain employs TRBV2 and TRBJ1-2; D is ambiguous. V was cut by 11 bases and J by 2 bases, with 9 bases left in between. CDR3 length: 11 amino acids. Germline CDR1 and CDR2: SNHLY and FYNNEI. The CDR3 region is CAGGRNYGYTF. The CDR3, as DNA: TGTGCCGGAGGACGGAACTATGGCTACACCTTC.

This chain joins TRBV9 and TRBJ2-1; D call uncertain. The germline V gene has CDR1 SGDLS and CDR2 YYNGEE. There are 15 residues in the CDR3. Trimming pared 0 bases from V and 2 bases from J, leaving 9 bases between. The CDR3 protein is CASSVVSATYNEQFF. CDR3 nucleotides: TGTGCCAGCAGCGTAGTCAGTGCAACCTACAATGAGCAGTTCTTC. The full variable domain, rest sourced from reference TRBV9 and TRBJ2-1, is DSGVTQTPKHLITATGQRVTLRCSPRSGDLSVYWYQQSLDQGLQFLIQYYNGEERAKGNILERFSAQQFPDLHSELNLSSLELGDSALYFCASSVVSATYNEQFFGPGTRLTVL.

The CDR3 sequence is CASSLIQLYNEQFF. The CDR3 nucleotides read TGTGCCAGCAGCTTAATCCAGCTCTACAATGAGCAGTTCTTC. J is TRBJ2-1 and V is TRBV7-9; no clear D gene. With 2 bases removed from V and 3 bases from J, the gap between germline ends came to 8 bases. The CDR3 is made up of 14 amino acids. CDR1 and CDR2 from the germline V gene are SEHNR and FQNEAQ (reference sequence).

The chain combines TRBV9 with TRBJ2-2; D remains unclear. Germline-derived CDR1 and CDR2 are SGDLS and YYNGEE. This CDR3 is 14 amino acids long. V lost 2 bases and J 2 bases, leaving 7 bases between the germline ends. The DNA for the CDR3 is TGTGCCAGCAGCGTTTCTCCCAACACCGGGGAGCTGTTTTTT. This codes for CASSVSPNTGELFF.

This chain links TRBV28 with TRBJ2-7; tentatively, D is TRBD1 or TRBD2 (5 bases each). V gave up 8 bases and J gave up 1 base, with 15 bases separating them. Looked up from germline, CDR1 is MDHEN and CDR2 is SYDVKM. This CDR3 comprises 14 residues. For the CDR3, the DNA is TGTGCCAGCCAAGGGACGGTTGCTTCCTACGAGCAGTACTTC. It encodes CASQGTVASYEQYF. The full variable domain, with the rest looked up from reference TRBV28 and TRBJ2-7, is DVKVTQSSRYLVKRTGEKVFLECVQDMDHENMFWYRQDPGLGLRLIYFSYDVKMKEKGDIPEGYSVSREKKERFSLILESASTNQTSMYLCASQGTVASYEQYFGPGTRLTVT.

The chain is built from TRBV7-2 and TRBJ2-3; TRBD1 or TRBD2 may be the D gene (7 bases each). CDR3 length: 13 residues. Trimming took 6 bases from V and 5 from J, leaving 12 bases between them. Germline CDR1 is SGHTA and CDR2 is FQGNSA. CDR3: CASSSGGVDTQYF. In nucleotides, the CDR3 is TGTGCCAGCAGTTCAGGGGGGGTAGATACGCAGTATTTT.

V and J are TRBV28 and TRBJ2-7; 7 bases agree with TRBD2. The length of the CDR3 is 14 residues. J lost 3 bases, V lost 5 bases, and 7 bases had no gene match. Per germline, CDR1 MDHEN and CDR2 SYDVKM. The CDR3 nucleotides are TGTGCCAGCAGTCCACTAGCGACCGTCTACGAGCAGTACTTC. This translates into CASSPLATVYEQYF.

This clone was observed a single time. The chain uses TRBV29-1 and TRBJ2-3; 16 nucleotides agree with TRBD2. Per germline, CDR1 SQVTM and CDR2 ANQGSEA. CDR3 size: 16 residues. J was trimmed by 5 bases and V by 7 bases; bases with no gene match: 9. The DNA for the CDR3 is TGCAGCGCCGCGGGACTAGCGGGAGGGCCAGGAGATACGCAGTATTTT. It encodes CSAAGLAGGPGDTQYF.

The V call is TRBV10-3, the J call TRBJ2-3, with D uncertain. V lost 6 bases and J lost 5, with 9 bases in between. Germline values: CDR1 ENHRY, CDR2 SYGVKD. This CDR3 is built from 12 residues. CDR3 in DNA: TGTGCCATCAGCCTTGATGGAGATACGCAGTATTTT. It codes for CAISLDGDTQYF.

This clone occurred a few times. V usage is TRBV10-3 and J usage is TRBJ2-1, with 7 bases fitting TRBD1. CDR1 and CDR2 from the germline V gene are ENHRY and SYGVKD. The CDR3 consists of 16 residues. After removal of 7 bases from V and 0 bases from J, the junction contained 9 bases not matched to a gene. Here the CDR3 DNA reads TGTGCCATCAAAGGGGGCAGGGCGAGCTCCTACAATGAGCAGTTCTTC. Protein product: CAIKGGRASSYNEQFF.

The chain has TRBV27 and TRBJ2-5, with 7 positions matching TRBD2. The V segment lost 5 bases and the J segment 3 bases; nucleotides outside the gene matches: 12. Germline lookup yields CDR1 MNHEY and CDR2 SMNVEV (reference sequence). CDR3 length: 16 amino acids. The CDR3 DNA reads TGTGCCAGCAGTCCGGGCGGCGGGCTAGCGGAAGAGACCCAGTACTTC. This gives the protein CASSPGGGLAEETQYF.

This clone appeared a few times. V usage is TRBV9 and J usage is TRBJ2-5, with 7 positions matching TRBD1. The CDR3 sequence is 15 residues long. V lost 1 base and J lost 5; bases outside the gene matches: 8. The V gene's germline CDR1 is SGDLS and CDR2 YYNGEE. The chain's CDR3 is CASSVTGTVGETQYF. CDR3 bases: TGTGCCAGCAGCGTAACCGGGACAGTTGGTGAGACCCAGTACTTC.

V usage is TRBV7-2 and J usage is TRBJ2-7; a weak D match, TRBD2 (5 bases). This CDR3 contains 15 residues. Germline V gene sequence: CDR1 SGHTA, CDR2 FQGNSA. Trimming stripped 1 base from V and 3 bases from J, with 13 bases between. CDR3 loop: CASSLGFRRGYEQYF. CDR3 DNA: TGTGCCAGCAGCTTAGGTTTCCGCCGGGGCTACGAGCAGTACTTC.

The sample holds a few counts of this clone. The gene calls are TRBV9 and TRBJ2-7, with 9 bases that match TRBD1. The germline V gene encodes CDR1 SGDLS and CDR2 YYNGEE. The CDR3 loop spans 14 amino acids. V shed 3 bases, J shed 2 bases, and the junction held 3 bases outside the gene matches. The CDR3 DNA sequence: TGTGCCAGCAGCGGGGGACAGGGACCCTACGAGCAGTACTTC. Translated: CASSGGQGPYEQYF. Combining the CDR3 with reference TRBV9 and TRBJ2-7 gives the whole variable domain DSGVTQTPKHLITATGQRVTLRCSPRSGDLSVYWYQQSLDQGLQFLIQYYNGEERAKGNILERFSAQQFPDLHSELNLSSLELGDSALYFCASSGGQGPYEQYFGPGTRLTVT.

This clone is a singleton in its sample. CDR3 protein: CASSPEYVSRQFF. The CDR3 nucleotides read TGCGCCAGCAGCCCGGAGTATGTATCTCGTCAGTTCTTC. V is TRBV4-3 and J is TRBJ2-1; no reliable D call. Germline CDR1 and CDR2: LGHNA and YSLEER. The length of the CDR3 is 13 residues. Trimming removed 4 bases from V and 13 bases from J, with 17 bases in between.

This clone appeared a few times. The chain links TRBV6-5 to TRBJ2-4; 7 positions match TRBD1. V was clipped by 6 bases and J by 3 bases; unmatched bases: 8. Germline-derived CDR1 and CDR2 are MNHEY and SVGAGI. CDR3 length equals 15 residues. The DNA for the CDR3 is TGTGCCAGCAGAGACGACAGGGCAGGCAAAAACATTCAGTACTTC. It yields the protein CASRDDRAGKNIQYF.

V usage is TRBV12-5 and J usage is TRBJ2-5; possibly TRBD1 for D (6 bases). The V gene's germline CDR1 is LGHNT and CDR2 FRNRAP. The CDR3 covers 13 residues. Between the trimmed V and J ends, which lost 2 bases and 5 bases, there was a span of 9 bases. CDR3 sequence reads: CASGLRGSETQYF. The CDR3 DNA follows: TGTGCTAGTGGTTTGAGGGGGAGCGAGACCCAGTACTTC.

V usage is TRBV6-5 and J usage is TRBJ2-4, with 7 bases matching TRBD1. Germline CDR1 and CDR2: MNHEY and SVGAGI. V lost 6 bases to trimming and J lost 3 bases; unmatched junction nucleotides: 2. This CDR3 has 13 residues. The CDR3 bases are TGTGCCAGCAGGCGGACAGGCAAAAACATTCAGTACTTC. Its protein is CASRRTGKNIQYF.

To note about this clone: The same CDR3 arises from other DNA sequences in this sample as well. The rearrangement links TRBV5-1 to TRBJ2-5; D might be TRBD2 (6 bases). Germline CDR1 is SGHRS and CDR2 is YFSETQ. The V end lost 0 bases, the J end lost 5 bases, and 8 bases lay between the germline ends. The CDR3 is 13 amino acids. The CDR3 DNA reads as TGCGCCAGCAGCTTGGTTGGAGGGGAGACCCAGTACTTC. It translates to CASSLVGGETQYF.

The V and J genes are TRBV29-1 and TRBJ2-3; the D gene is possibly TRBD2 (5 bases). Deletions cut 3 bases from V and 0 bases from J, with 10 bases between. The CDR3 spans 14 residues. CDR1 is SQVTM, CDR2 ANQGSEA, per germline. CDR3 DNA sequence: TGCAGCGTTGATGGAGCGGCTAGCACAGATACGCAGTATTTT. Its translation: CSVDGAASTDTQYF.